This note documents a single T cell receptor (beta chain) sequence. What it binds is not known. This CDR3 is 15 amino acids long. Per germline, CDR1 MNHEY and CDR2 SMNVEV (reference sequence). Trimming cost V 3 bases and J 6 bases; bases outside gene matches: 9. The data were obtained in a study of identical twins. Study outcomes and limitations: The more abundant beta clonotypes in cord blood had fewer insertions, and memory repertoires did not show this. Models predicted too little out-of-frame TCR alpha sharing in monozygotic twins.

Template switching created a universal primer site, and the cDNA included unique molecular identifiers. Using its own MiXCR run on the 5' RACE reads, TCRdb lists one record per CDR3 protein. This sample has about 240,000 distinct CDR3 sequences; about 10% occur once, and the top ten carry 9% to 10%. Specimen: memory T cells sorted from blood. The rearrangement uses TRBV27 and TRBJ2-7; 9 bases are a match to TRBD2. The TCR originated in a man between 50 and 59 years old in good health. CDR3 loop: CASSLHGTSLAEQYF. CDR3 DNA: TGTGCCAGCAGTTTGCACGGGACTAGCCTTGCCGAGCAGTACTTC.